Each of the 21 T cell receptor beta chains below was sequenced from the same sample in a study of blood T cells in healthy people across ages. Primed by a sample-barcoded 5' primer and a J-beta primer mix, a second PCR proceeded for roughly 6 to 12 cycles. TCRdb fed the 5' RACE reads into MiXCR, producing one record per CDR3 protein. The sample shows about 650,000 distinct CDR3 sequences, approximately 29% of them seen only once. The sequenced sample was blood. These TCRs come from a woman aged 80 or older in good health.

V and J are TRBV11-2 and TRBJ1-1; TRBD1 is a possible D gene (6 bases). Per germline, CDR1 SGHAT and CDR2 FQNNGV. This CDR3 spans 15 amino acids. With 0 bases removed from V and 1 base from J, the gap between germline ends came to 9 bases. The CDR3 nucleotides read TGTGCCAGCAGCTTAGATTTGGACAGGAACACTGAAGCTTTCTTT. Translation: CASSLDLDRNTEAFF.

Only a few counts were recorded for this clonotype. The CDR3 reads CASSGPAQNIQYF. In nucleotides, the CDR3 is TGTGCCAGCAGCGGGCCCGCTCAAAACATTCAGTACTTC. This chain joins TRBV5-6 and TRBJ2-4; D is uncertain. The CDR3 has 13 residues. V was trimmed by 4 bases and J by 5 bases, leaving 10 bases between them. Germline CDR1 reads SGHDT; CDR2 reads YYEEEE.

In its sample, this clonotype was seen a few times. This chain links TRBV5-1 with TRBJ2-5, with 9 positions matching TRBD1. The V segment lost 7 bases and the J segment 4 bases; nucleotides outside the gene matches: 8. The CDR3 runs 14 residues. Germline CDR1 and CDR2: SGHRS and YFSETQ. The CDR3: CASRRAGQGETQYF. CDR3 nucleotides: TGCGCCAGCCGTAGGGCGGGACAGGGAGAGACCCAGTACTTC.

In this sample, this clonotype turned up many times. J is TRBJ2-5 and V is TRBV7-9; 7 nucleotides match TRBD2. With 4 bases clipped from V and 0 bases from J, the junction kept 5 bases outside the gene matches. Germline CDR1 reads SEHNR; CDR2 reads FQNEAQ (reference sequence). The CDR3 runs 15 residues. Written as DNA, the CDR3 is TGTGCCAGCAGCTCCCTAGCGGTATACCAAGAGACCCAGTACTTC. Protein sequence: CASSSLAVYQETQYF.

This clonotype was picked up many times. This sequence joins TRBV6-2 or TRBV6-3 and TRBJ2-1; 9 bases are a match to TRBD1. With V trimmed by 6 bases and J by 6 bases, 9 bases remained unmatched. Germline CDR1 reads MNHEY; CDR2 reads SVGEGT. CDR3 size: 15 residues. CDR3 amino acids: CASSPGTGFSNEQFF. DNA of the CDR3: TGTGCCAGCAGCCCCGGGACAGGGTTCTCCAATGAGCAGTTCTTC.

This chain links TRBV5-1 with TRBJ2-2; either TRBD1 or TRBD2 may supply D (5 bases each). This CDR3 comprises 15 residues. Germline V gene data show CDR1 as SGHRS and CDR2 as YFSETQ. Trimming left V 6 bases short and J 2 bases short, with 14 bases between. CDR3 sequence reads: CASTITGANTGELFF. In nucleotides, the CDR3 is TGCGCCAGCACCATAACCGGGGCCAACACCGGGGAGCTGTTTTTT.

This clonotype has ten or more counts. This rearrangement joins TRBV30 to TRBJ2-3; D may be TRBD1 (6 bases). The germline V gene has CDR1 GTSNPN and CDR2 SVGIG (reference sequence). This CDR3 is built from 13 residues. Trimming took off 0 bases at V and 6 bases at J, with 10 bases between the two ends. The CDR3 sequence is CAWSVPGADTQYF. The CDR3 region has the DNA TGTGCCTGGAGTGTACCAGGGGCCGATACGCAGTATTTT.

This chain joins TRBV5-1 and TRBJ2-4; D unresolved. The CDR3 has 15 amino acids. Per the germline V gene, CDR1 is SGHRS and CDR2 is YFSETQ. Trimming removed 4 bases at V and 0 bases at J, with 11 bases between. CDR3 coding DNA: TGCGCCAGCAGCGAAGGAGTCGTAGCCAAAAACATTCAGTACTTC. As protein: CASSEGVVAKNIQYF.

The genes are TRBV6-2 or TRBV6-3 and TRBJ1-5, with 7 bases aligning to TRBD1. CDR1 is MNHEY, CDR2 SVGEGT, per germline. V lost 3 bases, J lost 3 bases, and 14 bases stayed unmatched. This CDR3 is 18 amino acids long. In nucleotides, the CDR3 is TGTGCCAGCAGTTATGCTTGGAGACAGGGCGGGATCAATCAGCCCCAGCATTTT. This encodes CASSYAWRQGGINQPQHF.

In its sample, this clonotype was seen a few times. The J gene is TRBJ1-1, the V gene TRBV20-1; no clear D. The CDR3 length is 12 residues. Germline values: CDR1 DFQATT, CDR2 SNEGSKA (reference sequence). The germline V and J ends were trimmed by 2 bases and 11 bases, with 15 bases remaining between them. The CDR3 DNA reads as TGCAGTGCTAGACCCCAGCGCAAGGATGCTTTCTTT. Its protein product is CSARPQRKDAFF.

This clonotype has at least ten counts. V and J are TRBV9 and TRBJ1-2, with TRBD1 matching over 8 bases. The CDR3 totals 14 residues. Germline CDR1 reads SGDLS; CDR2 reads YYNGEE. With V trimmed by 4 bases and J by 10 bases, 12 bases remained unmatched. CDR3 sequence (DNA): TGTGCCAGCAGCACGGACAGGGCAAATCAAATCTACACCTTC. As protein: CASSTDRANQIYTF.

This clonotype was seen ten or more times. The chain recombines TRBV5-1 with TRBJ1-2; the D gene is possibly TRBD1 (5 bases). The CDR3 runs to 13 residues. The V and J ends lost 4 bases and 6 bases respectively, with 13 bases between them. From germline, CDR1 is SGHRS and CDR2 YFSETQ. This CDR3 is CASSRDGTNGYTF. CDR3 nucleotides: TGCGCCAGCAGCCGGGACGGCACCAATGGCTACACCTTC.

This clonotype was recorded at least ten times. This chain links TRBV6-5 with TRBJ1-2, with D possibly TRBD1 on 5 matching bases. Germline loops: CDR1 MNHEY, CDR2 SVGAGI. The CDR3 has 16 residues. The CDR3 spells CAARRAITGANYGYTF. DNA of the CDR3: TGTGCGGCACGGCGCGCAATAACAGGAGCTAACTATGGCTACACCTTC.

This clonotype was seen ten or more times. The chain joins TRBV6-2 or TRBV6-3 to TRBJ1-5, with a tentative D call TRBD1 (5 bases). Germline V lookup: CDR1 MNHEY, CDR2 SVGEGT. The CDR3 runs to 15 residues. Deletions cut 5 bases from V and 2 bases from J, with 13 bases between. CDR3: CASSRREGGNQPQHF. The CDR3 coding sequence is TGTGCCAGCAGTCGCAGGGAGGGAGGCAATCAGCCCCAGCATTTT.

This clonotype was seen more than once but under ten times. V usage is TRBV20-1 and J usage is TRBJ1-6, with D perhaps matching TRBD1 (5 bases). Germline V CDR1 and CDR2: DFQATT, SNEGSKA (reference sequence). V was cut by 5 bases and J by 6 bases, with 14 bases left in between. This CDR3 is 14 amino acids long. The CDR3 DNA reads TGCAGTGCTGGGGCCGGGACGCGTAATTCACCCCTCCACTTT. Amino acids: CSAGAGTRNSPLHF.

There are many counts of this clonotype. V and J are TRBV7-2 and TRBJ2-5; no reliable D call. V was cut by 6 bases and J by 5 bases, with 10 bases left in between. The CDR3 covers 12 residues. Germline-derived CDR1 and CDR2 are SGHTA and FQGNSA. For the CDR3, the DNA is TGTGCCAGCAGGGTCGGTTGGGAGACCCAGTACTTC. It encodes CASRVGWETQYF.

The table lists this clonotype with many counts. V is TRBV2 and J is TRBJ2-5; 9 bases fit TRBD2. The CDR3 runs to 15 residues. Germline lookup yields CDR1 SNHLY and CDR2 FYNNEI. J was trimmed by 5 bases and V by 5 bases; bases with no gene match: 9. CDR3 sequence reads: CASSLAGVAWETQYF. CDR3 bases: TGTGCCAGCAGTTTAGCGGGGGTTGCATGGGAGACCCAGTACTTC.

This clonotype occurred many times. V gene TRBV11-2 combines with J gene TRBJ2-3, with D possibly matching TRBD1 (5 bases). V lost 5 bases to trimming and J lost 7 bases, with 16 bases between them. This CDR3 spans 14 amino acids. CDR1 SGHAT and CDR2 FQNNGV come from the germline V gene. The CDR3 region has the DNA TGTGCCAGCAGCCCCTCGGGTGGGGCCTATACGCAGTATTTT. It translates to CASSPSGGAYTQYF.

This clonotype was recorded only once. A much larger clone differs by one base, so this may be a read error. The genes are TRBV6-5 and TRBJ2-5; TRBD1 matches 7 bases. The CDR3 contains 16 residues. CDR1 is MNHEY and CDR2 is SVGAGI in the germline V gene. V shed 5 bases and J 11 bases; nucleotides not matched to a gene: 20. CDR3 bases: TGTGCCAGCAGTACCCGAAGACAGGGAACGAGAGTCGGGCAGTACTTC. Its protein is CASSTRRQGTRVGQYF.

Details on this clonotype: A clone one base away is much larger, so this may be a read error. The V call is TRBV5-1, the J call TRBJ2-7; maybe TRBD2 (6 bases). This CDR3 has 15 amino acids. The V gene's germline CDR1 is SGHRS and CDR2 YFSETQ. DNA of the CDR3: TGCGCCGGCAGCCGAACCCCGGGGGTCTCCTACGAGCAGTACTTC. It encodes CAGSRTPGVSYEQYF.

V and J are TRBV29-1 and TRBJ2-7; 10 bases match TRBD2. J gave up 4 bases and V 6 bases, and 9 bases lay outside the gene matches. This CDR3 has 14 amino acids. Germline V CDR1 and CDR2: SQVTM, ANQGSEA. The CDR3: CSVSTLAGGYEQYF. In DNA, the CDR3 is TGCAGCGTCTCAACATTAGCGGGAGGTTACGAGCAGTACTTC.